The present T cell receptor beta chain was sequenced within a study of blood T cell repertoires in COVID-19. Only in-frame clones appear in the TCRdb table, and some are missing; sequencing was by immunoSEQ multiplex PCR. The table includes approximately 200,000 clones, approximately 92% detected once. Sequenced sample: PBMCs or T cells enriched from blood (not recorded which). The sequence came from a woman younger than 35 in a cohort exposed to, infected with or recovered from COVID-19 (not recorded which).

CDR3 in DNA: TGTGCCAGCGCAGCGGGCTCCTACAATGAGCAGTTCTTC. Translation gives CASAAGSYNEQFF. The chain is built from TRBV7-6 and TRBJ2-1; possibly TRBD2 for D (6 bases). With 8 bases removed from V and 0 bases from J, the gap between germline ends came to 8 bases. CDR1 SGHVS and CDR2 FNYEAQ come from the germline V gene. The CDR3 runs to 13 residues.